This T cell receptor (beta chain) was found in a study of shared clonotypes between healthy human individuals. This clone was seen only a few times. CDR1 is MGHRA and CDR2 is YSYEKL in the germline V gene. Trimming took 4 bases from V and 3 from J, leaving 16 bases between them. The CDR3 has 15 residues. Here immunoSEQ multiplex PCR was the method, and the copy in TCRdb shows in-frame clones only, minus some. The sample lists about 1.1 million clones, around 77% occurring once. The chain has TRBV4-1 and TRBJ2-7; D is ambiguous. The sequencing sample was made of memory CD4+ T cells from PBMCs. Noted subset: CD45RA-negative fraction. The origin of this receptor is a man aged 18 to 35 in good health. Some clones in this sample may be carry-over from other donors' samples. DNA of the CDR3: TGCGCCAGCAGCCTCATCCGGAGCGAAAACTACGAGCAGTACTTC. It yields the protein CASSLIRSENYEQYF.